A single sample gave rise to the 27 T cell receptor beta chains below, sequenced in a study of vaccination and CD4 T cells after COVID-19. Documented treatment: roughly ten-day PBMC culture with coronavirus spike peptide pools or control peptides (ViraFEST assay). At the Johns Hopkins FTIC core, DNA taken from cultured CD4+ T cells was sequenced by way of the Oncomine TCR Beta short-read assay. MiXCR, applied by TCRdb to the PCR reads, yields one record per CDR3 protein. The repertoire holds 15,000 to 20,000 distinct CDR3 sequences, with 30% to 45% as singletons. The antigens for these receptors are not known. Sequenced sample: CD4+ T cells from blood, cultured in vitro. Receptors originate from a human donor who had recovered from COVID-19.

CDR3 DNA sequence: TGTGCCAGCAGCCTACAATCAGCCAGGAACACTGAAGCTTTCTTT. It is translated as CASSLQSARNTEAFF. This chain links TRBV7-3 with TRBJ1-1, with unresolved D. The CDR3 length is 15 residues. V was cut by 5 bases and J by 1 base, with 14 bases left in between. Germline V gene sequence: CDR1 SGHTA, CDR2 FQGTGA.

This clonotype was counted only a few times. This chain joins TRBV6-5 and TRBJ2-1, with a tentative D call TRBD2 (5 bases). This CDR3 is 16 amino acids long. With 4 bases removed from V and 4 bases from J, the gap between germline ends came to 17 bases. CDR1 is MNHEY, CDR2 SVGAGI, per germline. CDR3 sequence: CASSSVSGVPYNEQFF. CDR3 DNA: TGTGCCAGCAGTTCGGTGAGCGGAGTCCCGTACAATGAGCAGTTCTTC.

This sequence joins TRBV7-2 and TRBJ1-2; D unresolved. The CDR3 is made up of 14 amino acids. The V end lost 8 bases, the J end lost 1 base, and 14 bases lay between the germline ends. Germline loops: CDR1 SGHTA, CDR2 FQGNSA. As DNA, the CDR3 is TGTGCCAGCGAGTTCTCTTATAATAACTATGGCTACACCTTC. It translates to CASEFSYNNYGYTF.

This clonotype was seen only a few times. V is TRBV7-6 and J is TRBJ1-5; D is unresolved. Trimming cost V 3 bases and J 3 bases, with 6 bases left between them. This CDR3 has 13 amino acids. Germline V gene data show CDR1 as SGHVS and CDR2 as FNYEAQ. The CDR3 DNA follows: TGTGCCAGCAGCTTTTCAGACAATCAGCCCCAGCATTTT. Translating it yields CASSFSDNQPQHF.

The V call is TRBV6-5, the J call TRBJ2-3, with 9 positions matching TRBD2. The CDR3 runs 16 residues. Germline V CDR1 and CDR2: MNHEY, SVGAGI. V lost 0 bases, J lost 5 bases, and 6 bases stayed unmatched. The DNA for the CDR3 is TGTGCCAGCAGTTACTCCCGAGGTAGCGGGAGAGATACGCAGTATTTT. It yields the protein CASSYSRGSGRDTQYF.

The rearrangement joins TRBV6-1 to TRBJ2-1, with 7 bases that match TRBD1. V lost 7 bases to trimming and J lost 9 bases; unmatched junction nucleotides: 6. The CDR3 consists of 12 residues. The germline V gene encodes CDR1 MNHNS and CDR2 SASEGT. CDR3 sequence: CASMIGDSEQFF. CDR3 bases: TGTGCCAGCATGATAGGGGACAGTGAGCAGTTCTTC.

This CDR3 reads CSARDPLGVSNQPQHF. For the CDR3, the DNA is TGCAGTGCTAGAGATCCTTTGGGAGTTAGCAATCAGCCCCAGCATTTT. The genes are TRBV20-1 and TRBJ1-5; D is unclear. The germline V gene encodes CDR1 DFQATT and CDR2 SNEGSKA (reference sequence). Trimming left V 0 bases short and J 0 bases short, with 12 bases between. The CDR3 is made up of 16 amino acids.

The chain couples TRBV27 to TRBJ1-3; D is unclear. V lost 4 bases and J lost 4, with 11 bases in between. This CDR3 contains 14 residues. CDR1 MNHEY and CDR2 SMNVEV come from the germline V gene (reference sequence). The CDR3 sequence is CASSSLPTGNTIYF. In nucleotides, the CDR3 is TGTGCCAGCAGTTCGCTTCCAACGGGAAACACCATATATTTT.

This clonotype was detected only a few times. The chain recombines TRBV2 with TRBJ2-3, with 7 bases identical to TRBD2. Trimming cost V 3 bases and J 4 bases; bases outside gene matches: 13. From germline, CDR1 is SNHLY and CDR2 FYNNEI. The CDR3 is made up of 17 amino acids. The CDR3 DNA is TGTGCCAGCAGTGAGGGCTATGCGGGAGTTTTTGCAGATACGCAGTATTTT. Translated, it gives CASSEGYAGVFADTQYF.

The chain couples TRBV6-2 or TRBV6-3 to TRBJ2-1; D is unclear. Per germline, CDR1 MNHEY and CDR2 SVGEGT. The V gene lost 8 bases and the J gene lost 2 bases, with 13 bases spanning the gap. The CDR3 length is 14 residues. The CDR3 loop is CASRIPGTYNEQFF. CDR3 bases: TGTGCCAGCCGGATACCTGGGACCTACAATGAGCAGTTCTTC.

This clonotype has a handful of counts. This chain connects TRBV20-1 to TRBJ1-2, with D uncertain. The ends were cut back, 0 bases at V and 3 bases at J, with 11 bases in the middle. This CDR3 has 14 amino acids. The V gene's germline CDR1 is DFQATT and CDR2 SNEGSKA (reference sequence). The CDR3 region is CSARDPSWDYGYTF. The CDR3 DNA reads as TGCAGTGCTAGAGATCCCTCCTGGGACTATGGCTACACCTTC.

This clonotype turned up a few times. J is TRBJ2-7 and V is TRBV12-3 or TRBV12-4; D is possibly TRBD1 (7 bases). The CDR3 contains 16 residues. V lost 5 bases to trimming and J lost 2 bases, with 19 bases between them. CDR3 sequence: CASSRELTGSTYEQYF. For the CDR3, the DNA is TGTGCCAGCAGTCGGGAGCTGACAGGGTCCACCTACGAGCAGTACTTC.

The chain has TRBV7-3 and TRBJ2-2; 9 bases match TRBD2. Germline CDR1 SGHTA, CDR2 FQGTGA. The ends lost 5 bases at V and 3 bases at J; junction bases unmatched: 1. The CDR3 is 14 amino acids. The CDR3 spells CASSLAGYTGELFF. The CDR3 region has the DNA TGTGCCAGCAGCCTAGCGGGGTACACCGGGGAGCTGTTTTTT.

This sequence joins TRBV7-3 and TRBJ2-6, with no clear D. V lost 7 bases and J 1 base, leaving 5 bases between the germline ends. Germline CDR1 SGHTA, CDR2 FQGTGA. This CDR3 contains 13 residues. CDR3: CASKESGANVLTF. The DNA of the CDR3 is TGTGCCAGCAAGGAGTCTGGGGCCAACGTCCTGACTTTC.

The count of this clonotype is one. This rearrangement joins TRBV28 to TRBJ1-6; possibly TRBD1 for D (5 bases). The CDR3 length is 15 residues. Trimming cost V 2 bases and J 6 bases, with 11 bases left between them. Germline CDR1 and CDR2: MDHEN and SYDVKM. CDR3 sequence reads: CASSLKGVGNSPLHF. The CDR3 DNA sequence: TGTGCCAGCAGTTTAAAAGGGGTAGGTAATTCACCCCTCCACTTT.

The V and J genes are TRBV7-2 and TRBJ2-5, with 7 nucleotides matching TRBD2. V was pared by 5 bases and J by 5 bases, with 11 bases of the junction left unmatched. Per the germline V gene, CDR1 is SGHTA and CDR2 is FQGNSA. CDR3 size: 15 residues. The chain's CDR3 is CASSPRREGWETQYF. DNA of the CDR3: TGTGCCAGCAGCCCGAGGAGGGAGGGCTGGGAGACCCAGTACTTC.

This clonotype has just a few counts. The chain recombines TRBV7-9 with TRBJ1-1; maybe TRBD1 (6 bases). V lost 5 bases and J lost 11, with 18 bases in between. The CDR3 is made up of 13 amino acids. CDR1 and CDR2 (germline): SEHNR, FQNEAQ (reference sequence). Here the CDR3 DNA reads TGTGCCAGCAGCGCGCGCAACAGGGAGCGGGCTTTCTTT. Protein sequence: CASSARNRERAFF.

The DNA for the CDR3 is TGCAGTGCTAGGGGGGGGGCTAGCCAGGCCGGCAATGAGCAGTTCTTC. Translated: CSARGGASQAGNEQFF. This sequence joins TRBV20-1 and TRBJ2-1; maybe TRBD2 (7 bases). CDR1 and CDR2 (germline): DFQATT, SNEGSKA (reference sequence). Trimming took off 3 bases at V and 6 bases at J, with 21 bases between the two ends. The CDR3 has 16 residues.

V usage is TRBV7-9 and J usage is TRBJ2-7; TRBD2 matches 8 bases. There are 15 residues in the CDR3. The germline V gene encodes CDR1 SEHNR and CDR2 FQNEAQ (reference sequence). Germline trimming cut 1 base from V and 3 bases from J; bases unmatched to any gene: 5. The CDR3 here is CASSLGGSGNYEQYF. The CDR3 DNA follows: TGTGCCAGCAGCTTAGGTGGTAGCGGGAACTACGAGCAGTACTTC.

CDR3 region: CATSREQALYEQYF. The CDR3 region has the DNA TGTGCCACCAGCAGAGAACAGGCTCTCTACGAGCAGTACTTC. The J gene is TRBJ2-7, the V gene TRBV15, with D possibly TRBD1 on 5 matching bases. This CDR3 region has 14 residues. Germline loops: CDR1 LNHNV, CDR2 YYDKDF (reference sequence). V dropped 0 bases and J dropped 3 bases, with 9 bases sitting between them.

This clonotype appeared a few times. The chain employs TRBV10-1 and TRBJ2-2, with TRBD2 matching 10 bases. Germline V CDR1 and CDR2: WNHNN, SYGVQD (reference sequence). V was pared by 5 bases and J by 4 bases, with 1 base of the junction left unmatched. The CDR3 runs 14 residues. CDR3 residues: CASSIAGGTGELFF. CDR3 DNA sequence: TGCGCCAGCAGTATAGCGGGAGGCACCGGGGAGCTGTTTTTT.

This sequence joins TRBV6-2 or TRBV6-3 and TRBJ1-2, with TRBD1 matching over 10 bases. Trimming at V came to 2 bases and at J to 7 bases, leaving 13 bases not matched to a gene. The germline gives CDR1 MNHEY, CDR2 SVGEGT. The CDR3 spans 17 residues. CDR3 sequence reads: CASSYLIGAGQGTGYTF. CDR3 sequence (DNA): TGTGCCAGCAGTTACCTGATCGGAGCGGGACAGGGGACTGGCTACACCTTC.

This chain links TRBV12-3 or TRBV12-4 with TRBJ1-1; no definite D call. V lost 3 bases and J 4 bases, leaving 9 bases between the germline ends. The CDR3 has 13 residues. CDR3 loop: CASSLGGSTEAFF. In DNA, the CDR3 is TGTGCCAGCAGTTTGGGCGGCTCCACTGAAGCTTTCTTT.

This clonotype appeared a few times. DNA of the CDR3: TGTGCCAGTAGGGATACAGGAGTAGAGACCCAGTACTTC. Protein sequence: CASRDTGVETQYF. The chain joins TRBV19 to TRBJ2-5; D possibly corresponds to TRBD1 (5 bases). The CDR3 runs to 13 residues. The germline V and J ends were trimmed by 6 bases and 4 bases, with 12 bases remaining between them. CDR1 is LNHDA, CDR2 SQIVND, per germline (reference sequence). The entire variable domain, with the rest obtained from reference TRBV19 and TRBJ2-5, is as follows: DGGITQSPKYLFRKEGQNVTLSCEQNLNHDAMYWYRQDPGQGLRLIYYSQIVNDFQKGDIAEGYSVSREKKESFPLTVTSAQKNPTAFYLCASRDTGVETQYFGPGTRLLVL.

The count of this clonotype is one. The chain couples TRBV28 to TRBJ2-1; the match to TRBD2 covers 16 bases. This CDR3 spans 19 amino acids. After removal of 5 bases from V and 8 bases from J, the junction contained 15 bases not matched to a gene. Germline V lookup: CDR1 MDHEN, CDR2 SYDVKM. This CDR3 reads CASSGPPGTSGRAVDEQFF. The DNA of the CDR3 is TGTGCCAGCAGTGGGCCCCCAGGGACTAGCGGGAGGGCCGTCGATGAGCAGTTCTTC.

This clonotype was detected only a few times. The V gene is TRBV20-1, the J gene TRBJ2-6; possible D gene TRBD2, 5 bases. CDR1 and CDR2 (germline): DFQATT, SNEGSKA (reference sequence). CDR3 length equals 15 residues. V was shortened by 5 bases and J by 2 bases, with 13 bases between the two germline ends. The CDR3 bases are TGCAGTGCTGCGGTCAAGGAGGCTGGGGCCAACGTCCTGACTTTC. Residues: CSAAVKEAGANVLTF.

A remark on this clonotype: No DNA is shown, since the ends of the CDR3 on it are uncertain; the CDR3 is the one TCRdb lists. This chain's CDR3 is CASSSSGLAEYNEQFF. This chain connects TRBV28 to TRBJ2-1; the D call TRBD2 from the table was never checked on the DNA. CDR1 and CDR2 from the germline V gene are MDHEN and SYDVKM. Inclusive of both ends, the CDR3 amounts to 16 amino acids.